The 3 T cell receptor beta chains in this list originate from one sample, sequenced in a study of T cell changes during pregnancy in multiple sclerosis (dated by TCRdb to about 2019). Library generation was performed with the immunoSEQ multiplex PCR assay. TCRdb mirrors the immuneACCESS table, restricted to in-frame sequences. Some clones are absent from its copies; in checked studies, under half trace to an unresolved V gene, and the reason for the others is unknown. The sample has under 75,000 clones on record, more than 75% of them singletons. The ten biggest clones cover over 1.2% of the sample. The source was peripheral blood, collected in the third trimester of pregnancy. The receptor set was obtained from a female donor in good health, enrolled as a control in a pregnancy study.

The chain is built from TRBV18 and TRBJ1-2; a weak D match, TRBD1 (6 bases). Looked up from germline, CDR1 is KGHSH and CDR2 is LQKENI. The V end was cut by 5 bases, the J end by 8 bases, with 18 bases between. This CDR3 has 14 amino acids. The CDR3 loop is CASSFQDRFEGYTF. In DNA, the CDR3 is TGTGCCAGCTCATTTCAGGACAGATTTGAAGGCTACACCTTC.

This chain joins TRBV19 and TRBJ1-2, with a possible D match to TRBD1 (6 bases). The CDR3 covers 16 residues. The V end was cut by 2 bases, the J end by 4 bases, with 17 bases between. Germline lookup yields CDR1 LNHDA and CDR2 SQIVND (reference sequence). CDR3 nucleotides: TGTGCCAGTAGTATACCCGGGAAGTTCAGGGGCTATGGCTACACCTTC. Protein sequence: CASSIPGKFRGYGYTF.

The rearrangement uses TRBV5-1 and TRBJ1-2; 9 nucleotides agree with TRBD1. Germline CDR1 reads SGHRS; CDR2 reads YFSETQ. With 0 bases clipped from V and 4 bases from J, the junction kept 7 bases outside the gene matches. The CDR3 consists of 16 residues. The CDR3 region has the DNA TGCGCCAGCAGCTTGGAGGAATCGGGACAGGGCTATGGCTACACCTTC. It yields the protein CASSLEESGQGYGYTF.